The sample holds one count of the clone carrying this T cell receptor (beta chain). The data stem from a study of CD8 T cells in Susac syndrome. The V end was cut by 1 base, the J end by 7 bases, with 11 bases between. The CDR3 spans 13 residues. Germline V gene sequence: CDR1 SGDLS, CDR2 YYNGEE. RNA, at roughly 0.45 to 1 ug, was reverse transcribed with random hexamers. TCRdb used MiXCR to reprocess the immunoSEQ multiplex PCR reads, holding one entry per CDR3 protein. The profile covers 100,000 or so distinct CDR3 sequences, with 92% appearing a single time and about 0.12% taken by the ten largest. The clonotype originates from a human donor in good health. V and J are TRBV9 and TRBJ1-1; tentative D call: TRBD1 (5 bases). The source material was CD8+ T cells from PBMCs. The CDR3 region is CASSVKGGGEAFF. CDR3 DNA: TGTGCCAGCAGCGTAAAGGGTGGGGGTGAAGCTTTCTTT.